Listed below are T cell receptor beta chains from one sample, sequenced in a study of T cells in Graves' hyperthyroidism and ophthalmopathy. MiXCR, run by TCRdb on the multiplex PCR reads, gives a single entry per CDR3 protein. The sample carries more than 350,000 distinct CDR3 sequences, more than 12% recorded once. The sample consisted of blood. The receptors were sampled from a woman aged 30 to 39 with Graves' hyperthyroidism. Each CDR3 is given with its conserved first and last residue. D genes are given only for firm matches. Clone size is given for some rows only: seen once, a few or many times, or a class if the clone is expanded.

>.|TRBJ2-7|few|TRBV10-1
TGCGCCAGCAGTGAGGGGACACGGTACGAGCAGTACTTC
CASSEGTRYEQYF
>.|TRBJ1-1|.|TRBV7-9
TGTGCCAGCAGCTTACTGGCCGAAGCTTTCTTT
CASSLLAEAFF
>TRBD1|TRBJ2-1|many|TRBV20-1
TGCAGTGCTGTCCCCGGGACAGGGGTTTACAATGAGCAGTTCTTC
CSAVPGTGVYNEQFF
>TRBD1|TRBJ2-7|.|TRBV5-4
TGTGCCACCACAGGGGGCGGGTCCTACGAGCAGTACTTC
CATTGGGSYEQYF
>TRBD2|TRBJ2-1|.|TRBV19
TGTGCCACCAAGCCGGGACTAGCGAATGAGCAGTTCTTC
CATKPGLANEQFF
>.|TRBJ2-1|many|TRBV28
TGTGCCAGCAGTTTAAGTCTAGGCTCCTACAATGAGCAGTTCTTC
CASSLSLGSYNEQFF
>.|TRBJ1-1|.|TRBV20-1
TGCAGTGCTAGAAACAGGCTGAACACTGAAGCTTTCTTT
CSARNRLNTEAFF
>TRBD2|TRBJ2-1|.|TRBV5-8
TGTGCCAGCAGCCCTCCGGGACTAGCGGAGAGGAGCTCCTACAATGAGCAGTTCTTC
CASSPPGLAERSSYNEQFF
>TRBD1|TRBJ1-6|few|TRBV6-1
TGTGCCAGCGGAGAGACAGGGAATAATTCACCCCTCCACTTT
CASGETGNNSPLHF
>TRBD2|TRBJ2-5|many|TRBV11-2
TGTGCCAGCAGCTTAGATGGACTAGCGGAAGAGACCCAGTACTTC
CASSLDGLAEETQYF
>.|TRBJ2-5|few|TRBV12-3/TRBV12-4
TGTGCCAGCACCTTGATCGGGACATCAGAGACCCAGTACTTC
CASTLIGTSETQYF
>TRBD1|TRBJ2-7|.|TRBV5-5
TGTGCCAGCAGCTTGCGCGGGGACAGGGTGTACGAGCAGTACTTC
CASSLRGDRVYEQYF
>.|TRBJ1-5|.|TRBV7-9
TGTGCCAGCGGCGGGCTCCAGGGCAATCAGCCCCAGCATTTT
CASGGLQGNQPQHF
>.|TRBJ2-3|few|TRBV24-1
TGTGCCACCAGTGATCCCCCCGGGGATACGCAGTATTTT
CATSDPPGDTQYF
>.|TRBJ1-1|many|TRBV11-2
TGTGCCAGCAGCTTCTCCGCAGTTGAAGCCTTCTTT
CASSFSAVEAFF
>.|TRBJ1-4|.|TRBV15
TGTGCCACCAGCAGAGATCGGGGCTACTCTAATGAAAAACTGTTTTTT
CATSRDRGYSNEKLFF
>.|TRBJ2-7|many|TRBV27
TGTGCCAGCATCCCGTCTGGGGGTTCCTACGAGCAGTACTTC
CASIPSGGSYEQYF
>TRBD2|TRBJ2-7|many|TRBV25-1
TGTGCCAGCAGTAGCGGGAGGGCCTTCCAGCAGTACTTC
CASSSGRAFQQYF
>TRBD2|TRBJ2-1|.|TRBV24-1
TGTGCCACCAGTGGGGCGGGAGGATTCAATGAGCAGTTCTTC
CATSGAGGFNEQFF
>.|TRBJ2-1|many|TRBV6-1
TGTGCCACGGCCGGGACTCTCGTTGGTAGTGAGCAGTTCTTC
CATAGTLVGSEQFF
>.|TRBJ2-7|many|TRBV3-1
TGTGCCAGCAGCCAAGAAGGAACGGGATCCTACGAGCAGTACTTC
CASSQEGTGSYEQYF
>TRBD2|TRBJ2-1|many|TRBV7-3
TGTGCCAGCAGCCTAATTAGCGGGAGCTACAATGAGCAGTTCTTC
CASSLISGSYNEQFF
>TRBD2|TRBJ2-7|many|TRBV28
TGTGCCAGCAGTTTGTTTGGGGCTAGCGGCTACGAGCAGTACTTC
CASSLFGASGYEQYF
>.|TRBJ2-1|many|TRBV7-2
TGTGCCAGCAGAGTAGGATATCTGAATGAGCAGTTCTTC
CASRVGYLNEQFF
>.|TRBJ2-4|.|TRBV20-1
TGCAGTGCTAGCGGGGCCGGGACATCGAAGGGCCCCAAAAACATTCAGTACTTC
CSASGAGTSKGPKNIQYF
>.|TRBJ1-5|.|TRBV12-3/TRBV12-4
TGTGCCAGCAGGATCAGTAGTAATGTAAATCAGCCCCAGCATTTT
CASRISSNVNQPQHF
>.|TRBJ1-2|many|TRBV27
TGTGCCAGCAGTTACCGGGGCCCAGGGGGCTACACCTTC
CASSYRGPGGYTF
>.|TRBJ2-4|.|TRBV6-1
TGTGCCAGCAGTTTCATACGCCCGGGCCCGGAGGGAGACATTCAGTACTTC
CASSFIRPGPEGDIQYF
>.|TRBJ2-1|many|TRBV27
TGTGCCAGCAGTTCGGGACTCCTATCCTACAATGAGCAGTTCTTC
CASSSGLLSYNEQFF
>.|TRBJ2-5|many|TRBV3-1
TGTGCCAGCAGCCAAGATCCGCCCGTTAACGGGGTCCAAGAGACCCAGTACTTC
CASSQDPPVNGVQETQYF
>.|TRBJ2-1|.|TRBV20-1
TGCAGTGCTAGTCGGGCCGACTATTGGGAGCAGTTCTTC
CSASRADYWEQFF
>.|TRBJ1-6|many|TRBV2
TGTGCCAGCGGGCAGAGCTCCTATAATTCACCCCTCCACTTT
CASGQSSYNSPLHF
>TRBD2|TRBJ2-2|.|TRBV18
TGTGCCAGCTCACAAGTTCAACTAGCGGGCGGGGAGCTGTTTTTT
CASSQVQLAGGELFF
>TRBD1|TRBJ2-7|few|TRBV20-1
TGCAGTGCTGTGGGACAGGGGGAAGAGCAGTACTTC
CSAVGQGEEQYF
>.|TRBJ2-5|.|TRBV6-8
TGTGCCAGCAGTTACCTTATTCGGACCAAGACCCAGTACTTC
CASSYLIRTKTQYF
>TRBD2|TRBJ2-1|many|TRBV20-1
TGCAGTGCTGCCGGGACTAGCGTCTACAATGAGCAGTTCTTC
CSAAGTSVYNEQFF
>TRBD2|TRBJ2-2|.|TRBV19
TGTGCCAGTAGTATATGGCGGGAGGTGACCGGGGAGCTGTTTTTT
CASSIWREVTGELFF
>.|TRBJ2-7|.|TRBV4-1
TGCGCCAGCAGCCAAGCAGAGGGGATGAAAGGAGGGTACACCTTCTACGAGCAGTACTTC
CASSQAEGMKGGYTFYEQYF
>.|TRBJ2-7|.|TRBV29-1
TGCAGCGTCCAGGACCGGGACTCGACCGGGTACGAGCAGTACTTC
CSVQDRDSTGYEQYF
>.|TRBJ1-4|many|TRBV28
TGTGCCAGCAGTCTACCCACAGGAAATCCTAATGAAAAACTGTTTTTT
CASSLPTGNPNEKLFF
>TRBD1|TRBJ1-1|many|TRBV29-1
TGCAGCGCGTCAGGGGGGGCGTATGCTTTCTTT
CSASGGAYAFF
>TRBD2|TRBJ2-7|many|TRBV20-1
TGCAGTGCCGGTCGGGGGGGCCGGTACGAGCAGTACTTC
CSAGRGGRYEQYF
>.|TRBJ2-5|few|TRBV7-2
TGTGCCAGCAGCTTAGCGGTCAGCCAAGAGACCCAGTACTTC
CASSLAVSQETQYF
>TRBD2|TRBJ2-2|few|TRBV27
TGTGCCAGCAGCCAAGAGGTAGCGGGAGCGGCCACCGGGGAGCTGTTTTTT
CASSQEVAGAATGELFF
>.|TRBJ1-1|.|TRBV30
TGTGCCTGGAGTCCCCCCCGGGGGGTGAACACTGAAGCTTTCTTT
CAWSPPRGVNTEAFF
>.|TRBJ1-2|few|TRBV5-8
TGTGCCAGCAGCTTGGCATTGATAGCTAACTATGGCTACACCTTC
CASSLALIANYGYTF
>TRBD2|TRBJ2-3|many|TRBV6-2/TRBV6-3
TGTGCCAGCAGTTCGGGAGGGCCCGAAACAGATACGCAGTATTTT
CASSSGGPETDTQYF
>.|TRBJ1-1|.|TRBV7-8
TGTGCCAGCAGCTTAGCTGTGGCTAGGTCGTACGCTTTCTTT
CASSLAVARSYAFF
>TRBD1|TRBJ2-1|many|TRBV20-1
TGCAGTAGGGAAGGACAGGGGAAATTCGTAGCTGAGCAGTTCTTC
CSREGQGKFVAEQFF